The 27 T cell receptor beta chains below all came from one sample that was sequenced in a study of blood T cell repertoires in COVID-19 (dated by TCRdb to the early 2020s). The library was produced with the immunoSEQ multiplex PCR assay. TCRdb retrieved this table from immuneACCESS and kept in-frame rearrangements only. Not all clones are present; in checked studies, unresolved V genes account for under half, and no reason is known for the remainder. This sample holds about 70,000 clones; around 88% were observed only once. The top ten clones comprise roughly 6.7% of the sample. The sequencing sample was made of peripheral blood. The receptors come from a woman in her 70s with acute or convalescent COVID-19.

The chain joins TRBV28 to TRBJ1-2; D may be TRBD1 (5 bases). The germline V gene encodes CDR1 MDHEN and CDR2 SYDVKM. V dropped 2 bases and J dropped 5 bases, with 12 bases sitting between them. The CDR3 loop spans 14 amino acids. Here the CDR3 reads CASSLNGRVYGYTF. The CDR3 DNA sequence: TGTGCCAGCAGTTTAAACGGCAGGGTTTATGGCTACACCTTC.

The chain combines TRBV19 with TRBJ1-5, with TRBD1 as a possible D gene (5 bases). Looked up from germline, CDR1 is LNHDA and CDR2 is SQIVND (reference sequence). V was trimmed by 7 bases and J by 2 bases, leaving 15 bases between them. CDR3 size: 15 residues. Here the CDR3 DNA reads TGTGCCAGTACCCCGGGGGGGGGTGGCAATCAGCCCCAGCATTTT. It yields the protein CASTPGGGGNQPQHF.

This clone has only a few counts. V is TRBV19 and J is TRBJ1-4; a possible D gene is TRBD1 (5 bases). V lost 3 bases, J lost 7 bases, and 12 bases lay in between. Per germline, CDR1 LNHDA and CDR2 SQIVND (reference sequence). This CDR3 has 14 amino acids. CDR3 DNA: TGTGCCAGTAGTATTCAGGGCCAACTTGAAAAACTGTTTTTT. Its protein is CASSIQGQLEKLFF.

J is TRBJ2-7 and V is TRBV4-2; 9 nucleotides line up with TRBD2. Trimming took 3 bases from V and 5 from J; bases not matched to a gene: 11. Germline CDR1 is LGHNA and CDR2 is YNFKEQ. The CDR3 is 16 residues long. The CDR3 DNA is TGTGCCAGCAGCCAGGGCTTAGCGGGAGTTAGCAACGAGCAGTACTTC. This encodes CASSQGLAGVSNEQYF.

The rearrangement joins TRBV5-4 to TRBJ2-7; 9 bases are shared with TRBD1. This CDR3 contains 14 residues. Trimming cost V 5 bases and J 1 base; bases outside gene matches: 4. Germline CDR1 SGHNT, CDR2 YYREEE (reference sequence). The CDR3 nucleotides read TGTGCCAGCAGGTCGGGACAGGGATCCTACGAGCAGTACTTC. It specifies CASRSGQGSYEQYF.

The chain is built from TRBV27 and TRBJ2-1; D perhaps matches TRBD2 (5 bases). V was trimmed by 3 bases and J by 9 bases, leaving 12 bases between them. This CDR3 spans 13 amino acids. The germline V gene encodes CDR1 MNHEY and CDR2 SMNVEV (reference sequence). The CDR3 loop reads CASSLAGLGEQFF. In DNA, the CDR3 is TGTGCCAGCAGTTTGGCGGGCCTGGGTGAGCAGTTCTTC.

The V and J genes are TRBV4-1 and TRBJ2-1; 10 positions match TRBD2. The CDR3 has 15 residues. V dropped 2 bases and J dropped 6; count of bases not matched to a gene: 4. Per the germline V gene, CDR1 is MGHRA and CDR2 is YSYEKL. CDR3 nucleotides: TGCGCCAGCAGCCAACAGCGGGAGGGCCTCAATGAGCAGTTCTTC. This codes for CASSQQREGLNEQFF.

This clone showed up just a few times. V and J are TRBV7-2 and TRBJ1-6, with a weak D call TRBD1 (6 bases). The CDR3 is made up of 14 amino acids. V was trimmed by 6 bases and J by 7 bases, leaving 13 bases between them. The germline gives CDR1 SGHTA, CDR2 FQGNSA. CDR3 sequence: CASRQYRVNSPLHF. The CDR3 DNA follows: TGTGCCAGCAGGCAATACAGGGTAAATTCACCCCTCCACTTT. Variable domain in full (rest from reference TRBV7-2 and TRBJ1-6): GAGVSQSPSNKVTEKGKDVELRCDPISGHTALYWYRQSLGQGLEFLIYFQGNSAPDKSGLPSDRFSAERTGGSVSTLTIQRTQQEDSAVYLCASRQYRVNSPLHFGNGTRLTVT.

This chain uses TRBV30 with TRBJ2-7, with TRBD2 matching 10 bases. Unmatched junction bases numbered 7, after V lost 1 base and J lost 4 bases. CDR3 length equals 15 residues. Germline assignment: CDR1 GTSNPN and CDR2 SVGIG (reference sequence). The CDR3 region is CAWSAGLADQYEQYF. Here the CDR3 DNA reads TGTGCCTGGAGTGCAGGACTAGCGGATCAGTACGAGCAGTACTTC.

DNA for the CDR3: TGTGCCATCAGTGAGTCTGCAGGGACAAATGGCTACACCTTC. Protein product: CAISESAGTNGYTF. This chain uses TRBV10-3 with TRBJ1-2; weak D call: TRBD1 (6 bases). The V gene's germline CDR1 is ENHRY and CDR2 SYGVKD. V was clipped by 0 bases and J by 6 bases, with 11 bases between them. This CDR3 contains 14 residues.

This chain links TRBV18 with TRBJ2-1; D is unclear. The V gene lost 8 bases and the J gene lost 0 bases, with 14 bases spanning the gap. Germline CDR1 KGHSH, CDR2 LQKENI. This CDR3 comprises 15 residues. The DNA for the CDR3 is TGTGCCAGCAACAGACAATTAAGCTCCTACAATGAGCAGTTCTTC. It specifies CASNRQLSSYNEQFF. The entire variable domain, with the rest obtained from reference TRBV18 and TRBJ2-1, is as follows: NAGVMQNPRHLVRRRGQEARLRCSPMKGHSHVYWYRQLPEEGLKFMVYLQKENIIDESGMPKERFSAEFPKEGPSILRIQQVVRGDSAAYFCASNRQLSSYNEQFFGPGTRLTVL.

The chain combines TRBV21-1 with TRBJ2-5; TRBD2 is the table's D call, not checked against the DNA. TRBV21-1 is reported as a pseudogene. The length of the CDR3 is 17 residues. The CDR3 DNA reads as TGTGCCAGCAGCAAAGTGGCTCTAGCGGGAGTGGGAGAGACCCAGTACTTC. This sequence encodes CASSKVALAGVGETQYF.

This clone was seen more than once but under ten times. The rearrangement uses TRBV19 and TRBJ1-2; weak D call: TRBD1 (6 bases). Deletions cut 1 base from V and 2 bases from J, with 11 bases between. The CDR3 spans 15 residues. The germline CDR1 and CDR2 sequences are LNHDA and SQIVND (reference sequence). CDR3 sequence: CASSIVRTANYGYTF. The CDR3 region has the DNA TGTGCCAGTAGTATAGTTCGGACAGCGAACTATGGCTACACCTTC.

The genes are TRBV11-3 and TRBJ2-1; 7 bases agree with TRBD1. The CDR3 extends over 16 amino acids. Germline V gene sequence: CDR1 SGHNT, CDR2 YENEEA. Germline trimming cut 5 bases from V and 1 base from J; bases unmatched to any gene: 8. CDR3 DNA sequence: TGTGCCAGCAGCCTGACCGAGACAGGGTCCTACAATGAGCAGTTCTTC. This encodes CASSLTETGSYNEQFF. The full variable domain, rest sourced from reference TRBV11-3 and TRBJ2-1, is EAGVVQSPRYKIIEKKQPVAFWCNPISGHNTLYWYLQNLGQGPELLIRYENEEAVDDSQLPKDRFSAERLKGVDSTLKIQPAELGDSAVYLCASSLTETGSYNEQFFGPGTRLTVL.

The rearrangement links TRBV28 to TRBJ1-5; the match to TRBD1 covers 7 bases. Germline CDR1 reads MDHEN; CDR2 reads SYDVKM. The CDR3 covers 17 residues. V shed 7 bases and J 7 bases; nucleotides not matched to a gene: 19. The CDR3 coding sequence is TGTGCCAGCAAAAACCCCCTAGCCGACAGGGCCGTCCAGCCCCAGCATTTT. It encodes CASKNPLADRAVQPQHF.

The chain carries TRBV4-2 and TRBJ1-5, with 7 bases matching TRBD1. J lost 4 bases, V lost 1 base, and 4 bases had no gene match. The CDR3 runs 15 residues. Germline CDR1 is LGHNA and CDR2 is YNFKEQ. As DNA, the CDR3 is TGTGCCAGCAGCCAAGTACAGGGGCAAAATCAGCCCCAGCATTTT. This encodes CASSQVQGQNQPQHF.

The chain's CDR3 is CASTGQDRTSNQPQHF. The CDR3 DNA reads as TGTGCCAGCACAGGGCAGGACAGAACTAGCAATCAGCCCCAGCATTTT. The J gene is TRBJ1-5, the V gene TRBV7-3, with D possibly being TRBD1 (6 bases). From germline, CDR1 is SGHTA and CDR2 FQGTGA. The ends were cut back, 7 bases at V and 0 bases at J, with 16 bases in the middle. The CDR3 totals 16 residues. The variable domain in full, completed from reference TRBV7-3 and TRBJ1-5, reads GAGVSQTPSNKVTEKGKYVELRCDPISGHTALYWYRQSLGQGPEFLIYFQGTGAADDSGLPNDRFFAVRPEGSVSTLKIQRTERGDSAVYLCASTGQDRTSNQPQHFGDGTRLSIL.

This clone was seen only once. The V and J genes are TRBV10-3 and TRBJ1-1; possibly TRBD1 for D (5 bases). Trimming left V 6 bases short and J 0 bases short, with 11 bases between. The CDR3 covers 14 residues. Germline CDR1 is ENHRY and CDR2 is SYGVKD. CDR3 sequence reads: CAIRAQGLNTEAFF. The CDR3, as DNA: TGTGCCATCAGGGCCCAGGGCTTGAACACTGAAGCTTTCTTT.

The V gene is TRBV3-1 (or the pseudogene TRBV3-2), the J gene TRBJ1-4, with D possibly matching TRBD1 (5 bases). CDR1 is LGHDT, CDR2 YNNKEL, per germline (reference sequence). This CDR3 is 14 amino acids long. With 1 base removed from V and 6 bases from J, the gap between germline ends came to 9 bases. The CDR3 sequence is CASSQVSGDEKLFF. CDR3 DNA: TGTGCCAGCAGCCAAGTTTCGGGGGATGAAAAACTGTTTTTT.

The V and J genes are TRBV18 and TRBJ2-3, with 7 bases identical to TRBD1. The CDR3 contains 16 residues. The germline V gene encodes CDR1 KGHSH and CDR2 LQKENI. Trimming at V came to 0 bases and at J to 0 bases, leaving 3 bases not matched to a gene. CDR3 DNA: TGTGCCAGCTCACCACCCCCACAGGGGAGCACAGATACGCAGTATTTT. Encoded protein: CASSPPPQGSTDTQYF.

The chain carries TRBV4-1 and TRBJ2-7; D call uncertain. The CDR3 spans 15 residues. Germline CDR1 MGHRA, CDR2 YSYEKL. V was trimmed by 0 bases and J by 3 bases, leaving 12 bases between them. CDR3 residues: CASSQDPRVGYEQYF. CDR3 sequence (DNA): TGCGCCAGCAGCCAAGATCCTCGCGTCGGCTACGAGCAGTACTTC.

The chain recombines TRBV28 with TRBJ1-5; TRBD1 aligns across 12 bases. Germline V gene lookup returns CDR1 MDHEN and CDR2 SYDVKM. Trimming cost V 2 bases and J 2 bases; bases outside gene matches: 1. CDR3 length: 16 residues. This chain's CDR3 is CASSLGTGGGNQPQHF. As DNA, the CDR3 is TGTGCCAGCAGTTTAGGGACAGGGGGCGGCAATCAGCCCCAGCATTTT.

This sequence joins TRBV30 and TRBJ1-2; 10 bases map to TRBD1. The germline V gene has CDR1 GTSNPN and CDR2 SVGIG (reference sequence). The junction had 8 bases not matched to a gene; V was cut back by 4 bases and J by 9 bases. The CDR3 runs to 13 residues. CDR3 in amino acids: CAWKTGGWMSYTF. In nucleotides, the CDR3 is TGTGCCTGGAAGACAGGGGGCTGGATGAGCTACACCTTC.

The chain links TRBV24-1 to TRBJ1-2, with D unclear. This CDR3 is 14 amino acids long. Trimming left V 3 bases short and J 4 bases short, with 11 bases between. Germline-derived CDR1 and CDR2 are KGHDR and SFDVKD. CDR3 in amino acids: CATSDNVGVYGYTF. The CDR3 nucleotides read TGTGCCACCAGTGATAATGTGGGCGTCTATGGCTACACCTTC.

The V and J genes are TRBV13 and TRBJ2-7, with 7 nucleotides matching TRBD2. The CDR3 loop spans 16 amino acids. Looked up from germline, CDR1 is PRHDT and CDR2 is FYEKMQ (reference sequence). The trim removed 0 bases at V and 0 bases at J, leaving 5 bases unmatched. In DNA, the CDR3 is TGTGCCAGCAGCTTAGGCGGCGGGAGACCCTCCTACGAGCAGTACTTC. This translates into CASSLGGGRPSYEQYF.

This sequence joins TRBV7-2 and TRBJ2-7; possible D gene TRBD2, 6 bases. Trimming took 6 bases from V and 7 from J, leaving 19 bases between them. The CDR3 sequence is 14 residues long. From germline, CDR1 is SGHTA and CDR2 FQGNSA. The CDR3 loop reads CASSFSGPGWEQYF. The DNA for the CDR3 is TGTGCCAGCAGTTTTAGCGGTCCGGGATGGGAGCAGTACTTC.

The chain links TRBV7-2 to TRBJ1-5, with 7 bases lining up with TRBD1. The CDR3 consists of 14 residues. Looked up from germline, CDR1 is SGHTA and CDR2 is FQGNSA. Trimming cost V 4 bases and J 2 bases; bases outside gene matches: 2. The CDR3 here is CASSWDSGNQPQHF. The CDR3 bases are TGTGCCAGCAGCTGGGACAGCGGCAATCAGCCCCAGCATTTT.